What follows describes a single TCR beta chain. Its antigen is unknown. This specimen belongs to a study of cytomegalovirus exposure and HLA in healthy donors. Study-level findings and limits: In vitro testing confirmed three CMV-associated chains as specific for CMV antigens.

This CDR3 is built from 13 residues. Germline V gene data show CDR1 as MNHNS and CDR2 as SASEGT. The trim removed 7 bases at V and 8 bases at J, leaving 8 bases unmatched. TCRdb keeps only in-frame clones here, not all; method: immunoSEQ multiplex PCR. The table includes approximately 60,000 clones, more than 80% detected once. Sequencing was done on a sample of PBMCs. The receptor was isolated from a young man in good health and CMV-seronegative. This chain joins TRBV6-1 and TRBJ1-2; 9 bases are a match to TRBD1. The CDR3 DNA reads TGTGCCAGCACAAGGGACAGGGCAAGAGGCTACACCTTC. Amino acids: CASTRDRARGYTF.